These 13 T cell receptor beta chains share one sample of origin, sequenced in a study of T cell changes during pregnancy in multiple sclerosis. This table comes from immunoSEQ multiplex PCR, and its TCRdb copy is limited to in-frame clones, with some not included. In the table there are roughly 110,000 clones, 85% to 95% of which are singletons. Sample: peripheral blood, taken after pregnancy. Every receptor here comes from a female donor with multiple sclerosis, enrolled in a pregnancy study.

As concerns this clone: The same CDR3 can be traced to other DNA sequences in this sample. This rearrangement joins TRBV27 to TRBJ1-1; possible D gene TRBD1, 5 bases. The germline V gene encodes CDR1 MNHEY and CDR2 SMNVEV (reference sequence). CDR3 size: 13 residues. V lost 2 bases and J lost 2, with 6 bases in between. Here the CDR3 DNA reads TGTGCCAGCAGTTTAAGGGGAAACACTGAAGCTTTCTTT. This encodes CASSLRGNTEAFF.

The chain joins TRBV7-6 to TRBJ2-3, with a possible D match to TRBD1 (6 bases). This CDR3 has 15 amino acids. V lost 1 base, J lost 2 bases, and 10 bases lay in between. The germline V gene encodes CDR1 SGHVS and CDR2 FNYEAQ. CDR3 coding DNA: TGTGCCAGCAGCTTAGGAGGACAGCCCACAGATACGCAGTATTTT. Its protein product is CASSLGGQPTDTQYF.

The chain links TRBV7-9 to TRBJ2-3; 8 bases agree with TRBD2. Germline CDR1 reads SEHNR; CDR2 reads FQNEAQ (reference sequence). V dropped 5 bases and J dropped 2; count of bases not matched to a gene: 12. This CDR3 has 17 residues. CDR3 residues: CASSPTGTRASTDTQYF. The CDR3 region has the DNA TGTGCCAGCAGCCCTACCGGGACTAGGGCTTCCACAGATACGCAGTATTTT.

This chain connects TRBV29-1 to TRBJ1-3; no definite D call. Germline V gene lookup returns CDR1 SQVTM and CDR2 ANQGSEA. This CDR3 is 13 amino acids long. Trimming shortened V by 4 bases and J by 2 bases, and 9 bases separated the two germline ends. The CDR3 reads CSVAAATGNTIYF. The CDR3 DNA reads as TGCAGCGTTGCAGCGGCAACTGGAAACACCATATATTTT.

The CDR3 sequence: CASSPDRGMSDEQFF. The CDR3 bases are TGCGCCAGCAGCCCAGACAGGGGGATGTCTGATGAGCAGTTCTTC. The rearrangement links TRBV4-1 to TRBJ2-1, with TRBD1 identical over 9 bases. The CDR3 runs to 15 residues. Germline assignment: CDR1 MGHRA and CDR2 YSYEKL. After removal of 4 bases from V and 8 bases from J, the junction contained 9 bases not matched to a gene.

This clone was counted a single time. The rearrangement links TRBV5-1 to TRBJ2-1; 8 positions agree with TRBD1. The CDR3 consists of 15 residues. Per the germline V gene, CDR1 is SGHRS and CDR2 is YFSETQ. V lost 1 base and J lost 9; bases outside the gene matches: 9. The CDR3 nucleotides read TGCGCCAGCAGCTTGTACGGACAGGGAGTGAGTGAGCAGTTCTTC. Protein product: CASSLYGQGVSEQFF.

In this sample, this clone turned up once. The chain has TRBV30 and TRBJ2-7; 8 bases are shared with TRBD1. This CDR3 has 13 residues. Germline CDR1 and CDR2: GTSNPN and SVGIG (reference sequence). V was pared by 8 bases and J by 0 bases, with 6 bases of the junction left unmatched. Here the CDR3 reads CAIDRGSSYEQYF. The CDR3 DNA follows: TGTGCCATCGACAGGGGTAGCTCCTACGAGCAGTACTTC.

The CDR3 is CASSRQGGYEQYF. DNA for the CDR3: TGTGCCAGTAGTAGGCAGGGGGGCTACGAGCAGTACTTC. V gene TRBV19 combines with J gene TRBJ2-7, with D possibly being TRBD1 (7 bases). The V and J ends lost 4 bases and 3 bases respectively, with 10 bases between them. The CDR3 totals 13 residues. Germline V gene lookup returns CDR1 LNHDA and CDR2 SQIVND (reference sequence).

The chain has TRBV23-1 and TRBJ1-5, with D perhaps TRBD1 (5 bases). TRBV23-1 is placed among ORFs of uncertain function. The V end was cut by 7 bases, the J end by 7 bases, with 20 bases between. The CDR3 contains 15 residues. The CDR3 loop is CASKPPGQGEQPQHF. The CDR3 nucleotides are TGCGCCAGCAAACCCCCCGGGCAGGGCGAACAGCCCCAGCATTTT.

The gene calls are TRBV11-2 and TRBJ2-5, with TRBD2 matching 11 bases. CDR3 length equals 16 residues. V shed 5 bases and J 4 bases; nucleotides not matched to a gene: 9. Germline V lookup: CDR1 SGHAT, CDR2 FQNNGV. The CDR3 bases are TGTGCCAGCAGCCGGCGACTAGCGGGAATAGGAGAGACCCAGTACTTC. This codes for CASSRRLAGIGETQYF.

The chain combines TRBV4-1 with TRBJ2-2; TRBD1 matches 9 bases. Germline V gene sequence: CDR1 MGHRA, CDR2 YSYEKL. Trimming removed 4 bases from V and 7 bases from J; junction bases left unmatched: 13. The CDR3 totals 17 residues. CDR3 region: CASSRRQGGRDNGELFF. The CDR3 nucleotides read TGCGCCAGCAGCCGGCGACAGGGGGGTAGAGACAACGGGGAGCTGTTTTTT.

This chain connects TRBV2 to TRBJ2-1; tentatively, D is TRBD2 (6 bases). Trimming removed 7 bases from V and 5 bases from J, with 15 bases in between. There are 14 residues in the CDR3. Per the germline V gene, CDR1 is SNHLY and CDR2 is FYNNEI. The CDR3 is CASNPGLINNEQFF. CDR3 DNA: TGTGCCAGCAATCCGGGACTTATAAACAATGAGCAGTTCTTC.

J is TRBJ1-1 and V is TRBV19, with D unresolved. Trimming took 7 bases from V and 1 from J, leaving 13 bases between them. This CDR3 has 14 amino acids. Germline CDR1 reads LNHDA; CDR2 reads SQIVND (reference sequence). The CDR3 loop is CASTPGDANTEAFF. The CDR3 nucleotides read TGTGCCAGTACTCCGGGAGATGCGAACACTGAAGCTTTCTTT.